The rows below give T cell receptor beta chains drawn from one sample of a study of shared clonotypes between healthy human individuals. The assay was immunoSEQ multiplex PCR, and TCRdb's table has in-frame clones only and misses some. The sample records about 590,000 clones, 95% to 96% being singletons. Sequenced sample: naive CD8+ T cells sorted from blood. These receptors all come from a woman under 40 in good health. CDR3s include the opening cysteine and the closing phenylalanine or tryptophan. The D gene is left open where the match is weak. Where a row states a size, it is once, few, many or the class of an expanded clone; other rows omit it.

j_gene	abundance	v_gene	d_gene	len	CDR3nt	CDR3aa
TRBJ2-7	NA	TRBV7-8	TRBD2	16	TGTGCCAGCAGCTTTGGGCTAGCGGGGGTAATGTACGAGCAGTACTTC	CASSFGLAGVMYEQYF
TRBJ2-3	NA	TRBV27	TRBD2	17	TGTGCCAGCAGTTTATTTCTAGCGGGAGGGGGCACAGATACGCAGTATTTT	CASSLFLAGGGTDTQYF
TRBJ2-1	once	TRBV9	NA	17	TGTGCCAGCAGCCCCAGGGTTGGCGGGGCAACCTACAATGAGCAGTTCTTC	CASSPRVGGATYNEQFF
TRBJ1-1	NA	TRBV5-6	NA	13	TGTGCCAGCAGCTCAACTAGCGGCACTGAAGCTTTCTTT	CASSSTSGTEAFF
TRBJ2-7	NA	TRBV5-1	NA	12	TGCGCCAGCAGCCACGCAGGCTACGAGCAGTACTTC	CASSHAGYEQYF
TRBJ2-1	NA	TRBV11-2	NA	15	TGTGCCAGCGGCAATGGAGGGCCCCCCTACAATGAGCAGTTCTTC	CASGNGGPPYNEQFF
TRBJ2-1	NA	TRBV27	TRBD1	15	TGTGCCAGCAGGTCCGGGACAGGTGACTACAATGAGCAGTTCTTC	CASRSGTGDYNEQFF
TRBJ1-2	once	TRBV7-9	NA	13	TGTGCCAGCAGCTTAGACGGGGGACCATTCGGCAACTTC	CASSLDGGPFGNF
TRBJ2-7	NA	TRBV2	TRBD2	15	TGTGCCAGCAGGTCCCTTAGCGGGAGGGTCGGCGAGCAGTACTTC	CASRSLSGRVGEQYF
TRBJ2-1	NA	TRBV9	TRBD1	15	TGTGCCAGCAGCCCTGGACAGGGGCTGGGGAATGAGCAGTTCTTC	CASSPGQGLGNEQFF
TRBJ2-1	NA	TRBV2	NA	17	TGTGCCAGCAGGGTGGAGTCCTGGCGTTGGGTGAGCAATGAGCAGTTCTTC	CASRVESWRWVSNEQFF
TRBJ2-2	NA	TRBV29-1	TRBD1	16	TGCAGCGTTATACTGACAGGGGGCTTGAACACCGGGGAGCTGTTTTTT	CSVILTGGLNTGELFF
TRBJ1-5	NA	TRBV27	NA	18	TGTGCCAGCAGTCACCGGGCTCTACCGAAATATAGCAATCAGCCCCAGCATTTT	CASSHRALPKYSNQPQHF
TRBJ2-4	NA	TRBV4-1	TRBD2	17	TGCGCCAGCAGCCCGACGACTAGCGGACTAGCCAAAAACATTCAGTACTTC	CASSPTTSGLAKNIQYF
TRBJ1-2	NA	TRBV28	NA	16	TGTGCCAGCAGTTACGAACTACAGGGAAAGTACTATGGCTACACCTTC	CASSYELQGKYYGYTF
TRBJ2-5	NA	TRBV5-6	NA	13	TGTGCCAGCAGCTTGGGTTCCCAAGAGACCCAGTACTTC	CASSLGSQETQYF
TRBJ2-7	NA	TRBV11-2	NA	13	TGTGCCAGCAGCTTAGAGGGGAATTACGAGCAGTACTTC	CASSLEGNYEQYF
TRBJ2-7	NA	TRBV7-9	NA	18	TGTGCCAGCAGCTCACCCGGGAGCAGTCCAAGCTCCTTCTACGAGCAGTACTTC	CASSSPGSSPSSFYEQYF
TRBJ2-7	once	TRBV11-2	NA	15	TGTGCCAGCAGCTTATATTTCGGGAGCTCCTACGAGCAGTACTTC	CASSLYFGSSYEQYF
TRBJ2-3	NA	TRBV9	NA	14	TGTGCCAGCAGCATCAGCGGTAGCACAGATACGCAGTATTTT	CASSISGSTDTQYF
TRBJ2-3	NA	TRBV5-4	TRBD1	12	TGTGCCAGCAGGGGAACAGGGGATTCGCAGTATTTT	CASRGTGDSQYF
TRBJ2-7	NA	TRBV27	TRBD1	14	TGTGCCAGCAGTTTTGGACAGGGATCCTACGAGCAGTACTTC	CASSFGQGSYEQYF
TRBJ2-7	NA	TRBV5-6	NA	13	TGTGCCAGCAGCTTGGCCGGGCCCTACGAGCAGTACTTC	CASSLAGPYEQYF
TRBJ2-5	few	TRBV5-8	TRBD2	18	TGTGCCAGCAGCTTGTACGTGGGCCGGGAGGGCCGGAGGGAGACCCAGTACTTC	CASSLYVGREGRRETQYF
TRBJ2-1	NA	TRBV7-9	TRBD1	16	TGTGCCAGCAGCCCGGGACAGGGGAGGGCCTACAATGAGCAGTTCTTC	CASSPGQGRAYNEQFF
TRBJ2-7	NA	TRBV21-1	NA	16	TGTGCCAGCAGCATTGGTTTTAGCGGGAGTTCGTGGGAGCAGTACTTC	CASSIGFSGSSWEQYF
TRBJ2-2	once	TRBV28	NA	13	TGTGCCAGCAGTTTTCGAGCTACCGGGGAGCTGTTTTTT	CASSFRATGELFF
TRBJ2-1	NA	TRBV15	TRBD2	16	TGTGCCACCAGCAGAGATTATGGCGGGAGCTGGAGTGAGCAGTTCTTC	CATSRDYGGSWSEQFF
TRBJ2-2	NA	TRBV9	NA	14	TGTGCCAGCAGCGTAGGGGGTGGTACCGGGGAGCTGTTTTTT	CASSVGGGTGELFF
TRBJ2-2	NA	TRBV14	NA	15	TGTGCCAGCAGCCTACTAGAGGCGAACACCGGGGAGCTGTTTTTT	CASSLLEANTGELFF
TRBJ2-1	NA	TRBV5-6	TRBD2	14	TGTGCCAGCAGCTCGGGACTAGCGGGGGATGAGCAGTTCTTC	CASSSGLAGDEQFF
TRBJ2-7	NA	TRBV7-9	NA	14	TGTGCCAGCAGCCCAGGGGTCCTGGGGTACGAGCAGTACTTC	CASSPGVLGYEQYF
TRBJ1-1	NA	TRBV5-1	TRBD1	14	TGCGCCAGCAGCTGGACAGGGGTGAACACTGAAGCTTTCTTT	CASSWTGVNTEAFF
TRBJ1-5	NA	TRBV5-6	NA	13	TGTGCCAGCAGCTTGGGGGGGGATCAGCCCCAGCATTTT	CASSLGGDQPQHF
TRBJ2-4	NA	TRBV28	NA	10	TGTGCCAGCAGGTTAGGGAGAACAGGGTTC	CASRLGRTGF
TRBJ2-5	NA	TRBV13	NA	15	TGTGCCAGCAGCCTACTAGGGGGGATGGAAAAGACCCAGTACTTC	CASSLLGGMEKTQYF
TRBJ1-2	NA	TRBV6-1	TRBD1	17	TGTGCCAGCAGTGAGGGGACAGGGGGCTACGCTAACTATGGCTACACCTTC	CASSEGTGGYANYGYTF
TRBJ2-1	NA	TRBV5-1	NA	17	TGCGCCAGCAGCTTGTCACTCGGCGGGATTTCCTACAATGAGCAGTTCTTC	CASSLSLGGISYNEQFF
TRBJ2-1	NA	TRBV4-1	TRBD1	16	TGCGCCAGCAGCCCCAGACGGGACAGGGGAGAAGGTGAGCAGTTCTTC	CASSPRRDRGEGEQFF
TRBJ2-5	NA	TRBV13	NA	15	TGTGCCAGCAGCGCCCCCGACTCTCCTGGGGAGACCCAGTACTTC	CASSAPDSPGETQYF
TRBJ2-7	NA	TRBV19	NA	14	TGTGCCAGTAGTATGAGGGACTCTCGCTACGAGCAGTACTTC	CASSMRDSRYEQYF
TRBJ2-7	NA	TRBV9	TRBD2	14	TGTGCCAGCAGCCTGGATAGCGGGAACTACGAGCAGTACTTC	CASSLDSGNYEQYF
TRBJ2-2	NA	TRBV18	TRBD1	17	TGTGCCAGCTCACCTTTCCAGAGGGGGCGCCGGACCGGGGAGCTGTTTTTT	CASSPFQRGRRTGELFF
TRBJ2-3	NA	TRBV27	NA	13	TGTGCCAGCAGTCGACAGTCCACAGATACGCAGTATTTT	CASSRQSTDTQYF
TRBJ2-2	NA	TRBV27	NA	14	TGTGCCAGCAGCATCGTTCAGGGGTACGGGGAGCTGTTTTTT	CASSIVQGYGELFF
TRBJ1-2	NA	TRBV7-6	NA	16	TGTGCCAGCAGCTTAGAACCGGGTCCGATTAACTATGGCTACACCTTC	CASSLEPGPINYGYTF
TRBJ2-7	once	TRBV11-2	TRBD2	14	TGTGCCAGCAGCTTTGAAGCGGGAACCTACGAGCAGTACTTC	CASSFEAGTYEQYF
TRBJ2-7	NA	TRBV21-1	NA	12	TGTGCCAGCAGCTTTAGAGGCACCGAGCAGTACTTC	CASSFRGTEQYF